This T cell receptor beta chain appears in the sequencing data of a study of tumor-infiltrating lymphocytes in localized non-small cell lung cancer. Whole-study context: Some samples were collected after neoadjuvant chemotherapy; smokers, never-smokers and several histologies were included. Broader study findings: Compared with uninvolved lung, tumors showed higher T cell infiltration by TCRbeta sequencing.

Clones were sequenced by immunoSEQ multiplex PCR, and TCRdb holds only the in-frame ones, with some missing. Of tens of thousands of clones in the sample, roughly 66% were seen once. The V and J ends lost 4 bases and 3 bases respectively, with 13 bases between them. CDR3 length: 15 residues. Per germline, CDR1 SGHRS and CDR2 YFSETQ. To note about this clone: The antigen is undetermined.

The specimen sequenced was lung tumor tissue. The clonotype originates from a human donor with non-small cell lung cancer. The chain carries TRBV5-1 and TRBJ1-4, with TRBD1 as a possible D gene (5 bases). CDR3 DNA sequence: TGCGCCAGCAGCCCTTCAGGGTGGTCTAATGAAAAACTGTTTTTT. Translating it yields CASSPSGWSNEKLFF. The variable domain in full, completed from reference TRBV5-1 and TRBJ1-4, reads KAGVTQTPRYLIKTRGQQVTLSCSPISGHRSVSWYQQTPGQGLQFLFEYFSETQRNKGNFPGRFSGRQFSNSRSEMNVSTLELGDSALYLCASSPSGWSNEKLFFGSGTQLSVL.